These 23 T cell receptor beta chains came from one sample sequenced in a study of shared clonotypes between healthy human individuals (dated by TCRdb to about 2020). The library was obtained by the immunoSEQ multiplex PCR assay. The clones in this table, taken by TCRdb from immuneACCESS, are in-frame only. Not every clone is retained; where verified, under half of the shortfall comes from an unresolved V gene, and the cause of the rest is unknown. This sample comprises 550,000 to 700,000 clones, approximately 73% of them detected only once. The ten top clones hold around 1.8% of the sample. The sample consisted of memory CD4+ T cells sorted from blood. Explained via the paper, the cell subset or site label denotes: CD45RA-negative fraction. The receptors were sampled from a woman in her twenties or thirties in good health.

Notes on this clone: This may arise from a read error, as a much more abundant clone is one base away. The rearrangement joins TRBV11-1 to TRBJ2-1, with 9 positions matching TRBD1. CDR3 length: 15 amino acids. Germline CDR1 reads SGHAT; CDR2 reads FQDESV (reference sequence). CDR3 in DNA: TGTGCCGGCAGCCATTACAGGGGGCTTAGCATTGAGCAGTTCTTC. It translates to CAGSHYRGLSIEQFF.

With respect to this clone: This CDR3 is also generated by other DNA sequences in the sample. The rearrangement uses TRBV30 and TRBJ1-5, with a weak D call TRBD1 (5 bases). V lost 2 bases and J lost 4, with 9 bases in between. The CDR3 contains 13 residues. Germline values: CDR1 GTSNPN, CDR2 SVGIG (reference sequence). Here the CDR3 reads CAWSRQGNQPQHF. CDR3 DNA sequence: TGTGCCTGGAGTCGCCAGGGAAATCAGCCCCAGCATTTT.

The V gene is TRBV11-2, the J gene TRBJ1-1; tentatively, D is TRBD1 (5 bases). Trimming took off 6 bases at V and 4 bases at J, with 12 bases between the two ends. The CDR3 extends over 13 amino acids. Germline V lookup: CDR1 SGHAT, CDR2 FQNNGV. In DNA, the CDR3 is TGTGCCAGCAGGCTGACAGCCTTCACTGAAGCTTTCTTT. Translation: CASRLTAFTEAFF. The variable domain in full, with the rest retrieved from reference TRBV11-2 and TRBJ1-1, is EAGVAQSPRYKIIEKRQSVAFWCNPISGHATLYWYQQILGQGPKLLIQFQNNGVVDDSQLPKDRFSAERLKGVDSTLKIQPAKLEDSAVYLCASRLTAFTEAFFGQGTRLTVV.

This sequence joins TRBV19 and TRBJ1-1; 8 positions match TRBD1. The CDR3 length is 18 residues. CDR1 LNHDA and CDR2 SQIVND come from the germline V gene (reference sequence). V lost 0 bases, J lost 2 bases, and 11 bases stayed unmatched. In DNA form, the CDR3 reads TGTGCCAGTAGTATAGATTCGGAGGCAGGGGGCCGTAACACTGAAGCTTTCTTT. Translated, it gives CASSIDSEAGGRNTEAFF.

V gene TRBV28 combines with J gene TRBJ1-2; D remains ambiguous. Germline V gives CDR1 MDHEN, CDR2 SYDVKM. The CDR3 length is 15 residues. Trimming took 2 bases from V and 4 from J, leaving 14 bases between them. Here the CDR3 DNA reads TGTGCCAGCAGTTTAAGGGCACGCCGGGGCTATGGCTACACCTTC. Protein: CASSLRARRGYGYTF.

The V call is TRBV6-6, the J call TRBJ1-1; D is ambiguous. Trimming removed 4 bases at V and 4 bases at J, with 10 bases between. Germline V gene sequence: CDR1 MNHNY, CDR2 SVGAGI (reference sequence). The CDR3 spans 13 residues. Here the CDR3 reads CASSLGIGTEAFF. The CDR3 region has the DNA TGTGCCAGCAGTTTGGGAATTGGCACTGAAGCTTTCTTT.

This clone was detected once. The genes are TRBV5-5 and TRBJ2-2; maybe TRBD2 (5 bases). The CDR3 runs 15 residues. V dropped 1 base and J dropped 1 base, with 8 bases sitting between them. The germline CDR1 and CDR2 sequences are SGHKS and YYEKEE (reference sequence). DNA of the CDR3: TGTGCCAGCAGCTTGACTAGACAGAACACCGGGGAGCTGTTTTTT. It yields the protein CASSLTRQNTGELFF.

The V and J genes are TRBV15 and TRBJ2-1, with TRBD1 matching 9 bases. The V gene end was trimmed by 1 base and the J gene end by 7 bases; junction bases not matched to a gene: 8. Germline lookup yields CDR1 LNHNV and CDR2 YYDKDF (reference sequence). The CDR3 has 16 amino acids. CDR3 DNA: TGTGCCACCAGCAGAGCCACCGGGACAGGGTCAAATGAGCAGTTCTTC. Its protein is CATSRATGTGSNEQFF.

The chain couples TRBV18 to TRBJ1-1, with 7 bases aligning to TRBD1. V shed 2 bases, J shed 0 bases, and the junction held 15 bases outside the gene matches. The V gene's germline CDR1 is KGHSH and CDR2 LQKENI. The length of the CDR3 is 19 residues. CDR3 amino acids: CASSPTGTANFLMNTEAFF. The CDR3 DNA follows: TGTGCCAGCTCACCAACCGGGACAGCAAATTTTCTCATGAACACTGAAGCTTTCTTT.

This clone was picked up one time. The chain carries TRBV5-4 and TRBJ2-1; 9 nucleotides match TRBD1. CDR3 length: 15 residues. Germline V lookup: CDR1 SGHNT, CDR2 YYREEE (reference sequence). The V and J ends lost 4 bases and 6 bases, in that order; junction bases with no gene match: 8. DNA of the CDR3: TGTGCCAGCAGCACCGGGACAGGGTATATCAATGAGCAGTTCTTC. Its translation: CASSTGTGYINEQFF. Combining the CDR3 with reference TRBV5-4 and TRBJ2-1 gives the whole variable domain ETGVTQSPTHLIKTRGQQVTLRCSSQSGHNTVSWYQQALGQGPQFIFQYYREEENGRGNFPPRFSGLQFPNYSSELNVNALELDDSALYLCASSTGTGYINEQFFGPGTRLTVL.

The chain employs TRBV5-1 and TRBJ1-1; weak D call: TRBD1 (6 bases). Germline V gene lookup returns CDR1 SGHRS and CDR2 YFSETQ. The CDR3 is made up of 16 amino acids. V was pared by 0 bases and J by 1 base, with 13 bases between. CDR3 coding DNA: TGCGCCAGCAGCTTGGATGGCAGGGGAAAGAACACTGAAGCTTTCTTT. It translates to CASSLDGRGKNTEAFF.

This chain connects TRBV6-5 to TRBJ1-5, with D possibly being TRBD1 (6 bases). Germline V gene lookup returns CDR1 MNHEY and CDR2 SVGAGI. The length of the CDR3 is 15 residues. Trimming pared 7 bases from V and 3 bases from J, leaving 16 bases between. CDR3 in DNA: TGTGCCAGCACCCCGATGACAGGCGCCAATCAGCCCCAGCATTTT. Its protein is CASTPMTGANQPQHF.

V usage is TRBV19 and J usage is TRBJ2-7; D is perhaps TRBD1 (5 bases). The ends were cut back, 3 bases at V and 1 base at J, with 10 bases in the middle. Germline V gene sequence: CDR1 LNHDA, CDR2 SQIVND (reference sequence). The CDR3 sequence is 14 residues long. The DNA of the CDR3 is TGTGCCAGTAGTATGGGTGGGGCGTCCTACGAGCAGTACTTC. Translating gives CASSMGGASYEQYF.

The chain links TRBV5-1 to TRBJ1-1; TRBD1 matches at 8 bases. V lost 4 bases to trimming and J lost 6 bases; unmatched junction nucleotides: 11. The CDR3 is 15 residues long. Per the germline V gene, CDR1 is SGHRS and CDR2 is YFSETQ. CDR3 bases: TGCGCCAGCAGCCAAGGACAGGGTTTGAAAGCTGAAGCTTTCTTT. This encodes CASSQGQGLKAEAFF.

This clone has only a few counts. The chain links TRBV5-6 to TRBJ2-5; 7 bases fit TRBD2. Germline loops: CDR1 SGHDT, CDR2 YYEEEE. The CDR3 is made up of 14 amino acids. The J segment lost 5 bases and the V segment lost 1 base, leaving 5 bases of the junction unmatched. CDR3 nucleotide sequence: TGTGCCAGCAGCTTGAGTGGCGGGAGTGAGACCCAGTACTTC. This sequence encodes CASSLSGGSETQYF. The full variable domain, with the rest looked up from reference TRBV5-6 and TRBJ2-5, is DAGVTQSPTHLIKTRGQQVTLRCSPKSGHDTVSWYQQALGQGPQFIFQYYEEEERQRGNFPDRFSGHQFPNYSSELNVNALLLGDSALYLCASSLSGGSETQYFGPGTRLLVL.

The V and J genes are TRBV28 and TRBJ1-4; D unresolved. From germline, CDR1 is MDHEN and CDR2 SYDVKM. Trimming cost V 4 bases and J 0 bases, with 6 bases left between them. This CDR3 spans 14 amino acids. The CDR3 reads CASSSASTNEKLFF. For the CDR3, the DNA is TGTGCCAGCAGTTCGGCGTCAACTAATGAAAAACTGTTTTTT.

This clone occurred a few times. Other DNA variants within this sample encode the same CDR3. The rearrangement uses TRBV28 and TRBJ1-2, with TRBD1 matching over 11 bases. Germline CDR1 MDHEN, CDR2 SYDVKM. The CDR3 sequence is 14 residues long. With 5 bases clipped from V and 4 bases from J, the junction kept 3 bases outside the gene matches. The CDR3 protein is CASSPGTGGYGYTF. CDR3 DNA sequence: TGTGCCAGCAGTCCCGGGACAGGGGGCTATGGCTACACCTTC.

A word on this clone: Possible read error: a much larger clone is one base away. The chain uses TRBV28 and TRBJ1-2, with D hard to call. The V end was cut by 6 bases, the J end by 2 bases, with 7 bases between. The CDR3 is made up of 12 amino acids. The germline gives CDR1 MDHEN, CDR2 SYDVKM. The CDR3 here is CASSGGNYGYTF. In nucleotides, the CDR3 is TGTGCCAGCAGCGGAGGGAACTATGGCTACACCTTC.

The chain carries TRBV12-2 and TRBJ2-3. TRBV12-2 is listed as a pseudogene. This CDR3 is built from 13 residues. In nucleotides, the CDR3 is TGTGCAAGTCGCTGCATGAAAGGGGATACGCAGTATTTT. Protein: CASRCMKGDTQYF.

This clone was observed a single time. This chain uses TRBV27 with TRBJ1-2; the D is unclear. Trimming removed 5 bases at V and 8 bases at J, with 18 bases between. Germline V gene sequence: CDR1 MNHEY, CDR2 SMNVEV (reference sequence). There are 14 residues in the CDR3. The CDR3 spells CASSARGRTWGYTF. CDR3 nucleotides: TGTGCCAGCAGTGCCCGAGGGAGGACGTGGGGCTACACCTTC.

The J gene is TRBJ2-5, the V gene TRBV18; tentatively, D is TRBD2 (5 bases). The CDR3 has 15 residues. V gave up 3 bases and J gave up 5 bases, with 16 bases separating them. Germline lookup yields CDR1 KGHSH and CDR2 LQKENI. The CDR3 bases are TGTGCCAGCTCACCGGAAAGATCGAGGGTTGAGACCCAGTACTTC. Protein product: CASSPERSRVETQYF.

The CDR3 loop reads CASSQPTGRDTGELFF. In DNA form, the CDR3 reads TGCGCCAGCAGCCAGCCGACAGGGCGCGACACCGGGGAGCTGTTTTTT. The chain recombines TRBV4-1 with TRBJ2-2, with 7 nucleotides matching TRBD1. From germline, CDR1 is MGHRA and CDR2 YSYEKL. This CDR3 has 16 amino acids. V dropped 3 bases and J dropped 3; count of bases not matched to a gene: 7.

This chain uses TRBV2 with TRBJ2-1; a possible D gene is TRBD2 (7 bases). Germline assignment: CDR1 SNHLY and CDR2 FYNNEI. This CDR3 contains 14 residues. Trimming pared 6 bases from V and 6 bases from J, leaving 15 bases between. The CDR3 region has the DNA TGTGCCAGCAGCCAGAGGAGGGGGGGCAATGAGCAGTTCTTC. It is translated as CASSQRRGGNEQFF.